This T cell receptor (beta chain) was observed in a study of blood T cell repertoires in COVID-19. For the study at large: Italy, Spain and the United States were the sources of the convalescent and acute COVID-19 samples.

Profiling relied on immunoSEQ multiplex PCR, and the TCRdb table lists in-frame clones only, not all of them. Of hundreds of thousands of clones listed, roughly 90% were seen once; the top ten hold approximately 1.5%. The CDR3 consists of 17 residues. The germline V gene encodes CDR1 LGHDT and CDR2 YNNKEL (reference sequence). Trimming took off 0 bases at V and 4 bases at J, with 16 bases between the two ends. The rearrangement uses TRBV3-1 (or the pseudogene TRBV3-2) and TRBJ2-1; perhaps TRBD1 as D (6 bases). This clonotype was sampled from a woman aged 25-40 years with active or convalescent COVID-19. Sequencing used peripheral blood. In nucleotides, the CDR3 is TGTGCCAGCAGCCAAGATGGCGCAGGGGTAAGATACAATGAGCAGTTCTTC. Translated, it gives CASSQDGAGVRYNEQFF.